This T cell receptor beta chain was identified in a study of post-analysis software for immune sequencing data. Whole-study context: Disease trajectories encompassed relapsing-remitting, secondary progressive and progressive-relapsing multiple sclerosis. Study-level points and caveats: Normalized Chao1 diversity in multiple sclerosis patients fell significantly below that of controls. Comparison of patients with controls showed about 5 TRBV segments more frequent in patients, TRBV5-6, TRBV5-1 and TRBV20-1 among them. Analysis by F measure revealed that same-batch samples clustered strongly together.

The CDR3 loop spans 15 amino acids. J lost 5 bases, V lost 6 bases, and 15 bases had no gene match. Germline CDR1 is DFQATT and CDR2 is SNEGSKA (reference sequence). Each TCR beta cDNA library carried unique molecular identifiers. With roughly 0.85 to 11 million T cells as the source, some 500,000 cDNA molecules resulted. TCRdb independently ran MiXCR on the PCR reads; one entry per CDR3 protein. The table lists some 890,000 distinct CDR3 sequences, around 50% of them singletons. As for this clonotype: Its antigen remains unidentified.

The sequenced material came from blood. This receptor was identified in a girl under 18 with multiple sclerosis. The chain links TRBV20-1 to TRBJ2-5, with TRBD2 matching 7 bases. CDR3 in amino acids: CSATTGREVDETQYF. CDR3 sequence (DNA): TGCAGTGCCACCACGGGCCGGGAGGTCGATGAGACCCAGTACTTC.